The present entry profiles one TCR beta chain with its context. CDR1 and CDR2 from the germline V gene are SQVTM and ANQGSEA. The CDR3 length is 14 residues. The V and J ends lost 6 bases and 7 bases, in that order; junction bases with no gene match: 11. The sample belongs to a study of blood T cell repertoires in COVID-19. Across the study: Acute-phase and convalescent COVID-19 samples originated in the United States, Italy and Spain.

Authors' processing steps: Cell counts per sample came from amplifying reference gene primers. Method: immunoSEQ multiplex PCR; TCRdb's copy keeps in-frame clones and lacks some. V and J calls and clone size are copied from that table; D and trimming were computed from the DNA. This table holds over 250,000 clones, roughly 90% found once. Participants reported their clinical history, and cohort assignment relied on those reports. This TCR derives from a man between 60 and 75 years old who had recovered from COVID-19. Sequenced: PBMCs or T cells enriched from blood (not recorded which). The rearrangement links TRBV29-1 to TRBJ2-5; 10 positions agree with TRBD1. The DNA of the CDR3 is TGCAGCGTACGCCGGGACAGGGGAGTATGGACCCAGTACTTC. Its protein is CSVRRDRGVWTQYF.